This T cell receptor (beta chain) was identified during a study of T cell clonotyping in hematopoietic cell transplantation. Study-wide findings and caveats: Pathologically expanded recipient clonotypes increased progressively from day 30 to day 180 as diversity fell. Graft donor and pretransplant recipient Inverse Simpson Index values predicted broader posttransplant TCR diversity. At the given depth, recipient repertoires were over 95% de novo clonotypes.

The time point: recipient sample about 28 days before transplant, after cytoreduction. Turning to this clone: Its antigen is not known.

The table came from immunoSEQ multiplex PCR; TCRdb's copy has only in-frame clones and leaves some out. The sample includes under 30,000 clones, 70% to 80% of them seen just once. Germline values: CDR1 SNHLY, CDR2 FYNNEI. The CDR3 has 13 residues. The V gene lost 4 bases and the J gene lost 2 bases, with 7 bases spanning the gap. The sample consisted of peripheral blood mononuclear cells, taken before stem cell transplant. This TCR derives from a woman in her thirties with chronic myeloid leukemia. Some clones in this sample may be carry-over from other donors' samples. The chain employs TRBV2 and TRBJ2-3; no reliable D call. The CDR3 sequence: CASSVEVTDTQYF. In nucleotides, the CDR3 is TGTGCCAGCAGTGTCGAGGTCACAGATACGCAGTATTTT.